This record concerns one T cell receptor beta chain sequence. Its target is unknown. TCRdb independently ran MiXCR on the RACE reads; one entry per CDR3 protein. The sample has 85,000 to 120,000 distinct CDR3 sequences, 12% seen once. Germline loops: CDR1 SGHDN, CDR2 FVKESK. There are 16 residues in the CDR3. V lost 4 bases to trimming and J lost 4 bases, with 16 bases between them. Time point given: pre-sensitization, week 0. Treatment: therapeutic diphenylcyclopropenone sensitization with weekly scalp DPC. This entry is derived from a study of human T cells and chemical hapten exposure. Overall study context: Patch tests applied 0.01% DPC to the upper back, read at 6 days.

General study results and limits: Donors were affected by alopecia, so their immune reaction might vary from that of healthy individuals.

The chain carries TRBV14 and TRBJ2-2; a weak D match, TRBD1 (6 bases). The source material was whole blood, sampled in connection with sensitization to the hapten diphenylcyclopropenone (DPC). This receptor was taken from a woman aged 45-65 years with alopecia areata. Some clones in this sample may be carry-over from other donors' samples. The CDR3 bases are TGTGCCAGCAGCCTACAACAGGGATGGTCCACCGGGGAGCTGTTTTTT. It translates to CASSLQQGWSTGELFF.